The entry that follows covers one T cell receptor (beta chain) sequence. The target antigen is unknown. The source of the sample is a study of shared clonotypes between healthy human individuals. Study conclusions and caveats: Generally, naive subsets (rather than memory subsets) showed larger estimated richness. The study sampled only blood, and tissue repertoires likely differ.

The ends were cut back, 4 bases at V and 8 bases at J, with 15 bases in the middle. The V gene's germline CDR1 is SQVTM and CDR2 ANQGSEA. This CDR3 is built from 13 residues. Deep-level settings were used for running the assay. Repertoires were generated with immunoSEQ multiplex PCR, while TCRdb's copy carries only in-frame clones and drops some. Of approximately 640,000 clones detected, about 90% appear once; the ten largest clones hold 34%. The clonotype comes from a young man in good health. Some clones in this sample may be carry-over from other donors' samples. Sequencing was performed on memory CD8+ T cells from PBMCs. Subset denoted: CD45RO+ cells pooled with CCR7-negative TemRA cells. This chain uses TRBV29-1 with TRBJ2-1, with a possible D match to TRBD2 (6 bases). The DNA of the CDR3 is TGCAGCGTTGTTGGGCGGGAACAGGATGAGCAGTTCTTC. Its translation is CSVVGREQDEQFF.